Each of the 5 T cell receptor beta chains below was sequenced from the same sample in a study of blood T cell repertoires in COVID-19. The table came from immunoSEQ multiplex PCR; TCRdb's copy has only in-frame clones and leaves some out. The profile shows roughly 62,000 clones, around nine tenths of them singletons. The sample consisted of peripheral blood. The receptor set was obtained from a human donor in a cohort sampled during active COVID-19.

The CDR3 bases are TGTGCCAGCAGCTTAACGGCGGGTGGGATCTATGGCTACACCTTC. Translating gives CASSLTAGGIYGYTF. The chain has TRBV7-3 and TRBJ1-2; D is uncertain. This CDR3 contains 15 residues. Trimming cost V 0 bases and J 4 bases, with 12 bases left between them. Germline lookup yields CDR1 SGHTA and CDR2 FQGTGA.

The chain employs TRBV11-1 and TRBJ2-1, with a tentative D call TRBD2 (5 bases). V was pared by 11 bases and J by 9 bases, with 20 bases between. From germline, CDR1 is SGHAT and CDR2 FQDESV (reference sequence). The CDR3 has 13 amino acids. The CDR3 DNA follows: TGTGCCGCTTCCCTTTCTAGCTTGAGTGAGCAGTTCTTC. Protein sequence: CAASLSSLSEQFF.

CDR3 residues: CASGSVVIGTNEKLFF. CDR3 in DNA: TGTGCCAGCGGATCAGTCGTGATCGGGACTAATGAAAAACTGTTTTTT. The V gene is TRBV28, the J gene TRBJ1-4; no definite D call. The CDR3 is 16 amino acids. Per the germline V gene, CDR1 is MDHEN and CDR2 is SYDVKM. The germline V and J ends were trimmed by 8 bases and 2 bases, with 18 bases remaining between them.

The chain carries TRBV12-3 or TRBV12-4 and TRBJ1-2; perhaps TRBD1 as D (5 bases). The CDR3 loop spans 13 amino acids. Trimming stripped 5 bases from V and 3 bases from J, with 10 bases between. The DNA for the CDR3 is TGTGCCAGCAGTGTAGGGGAGGACTATGGCTACACCTTC. Translated, it gives CASSVGEDYGYTF.

This sequence joins TRBV28 and TRBJ2-4; the D gene is possibly TRBD1 (6 bases). This CDR3 contains 16 residues. Germline CDR1 MDHEN, CDR2 SYDVKM. Trimming stripped 5 bases from V and 0 bases from J, with 14 bases between. The CDR3: CASSGSGVVAKNIQYF. CDR3 in DNA: TGTGCCAGCAGTGGGTCAGGGGTCGTAGCCAAAAACATTCAGTACTTC.